A selection of T cell receptor beta chains follows, all from one sample in a study of T cells in localized non-small cell lung cancer. Using immunoSEQ multiplex PCR, the repertoire was profiled, and TCRdb retains in-frame clones only, with some absent. The table has about 33,000 clones, approximately 92% seen once. Sequencing was performed on peripheral blood, taken before any cancer treatment. Receptors originate from a female donor older than 55 with stage I lung adenocarcinoma. CDR3s include the opening cysteine and the closing phenylalanine or tryptophan. The order of the fields is D gene, V gene, clone size, J gene, CDR3 protein, CDR3 DNA. A D gene is named only where the DNA matches it firmly. The size of a clone is reported for some rows only, either as once, few or many, or as a class for expanded clones.

D gene: TRBD1
V gene: TRBV18
clone size: -
J gene: TRBJ2-4
CDR3 protein: CASSPPRTGGEENIQYF
CDR3 DNA: TGTGCCAGCTCACCACCTAGGACAGGGGGCGAGGAAAACATTCAGTACTTC

D gene: TRBD1
V gene: TRBV6-1
clone size: -
J gene: TRBJ2-3
CDR3 protein: CASSPSGQGTDTQYF
CDR3 DNA: TGTGCCAGCAGTCCCTCGGGACAGGGCACAGATACGCAGTATTTT

D gene: -
V gene: TRBV21-1
clone size: -
J gene: TRBJ1-2
CDR3 protein: CASNPRSGTGYGYTF
CDR3 DNA: TGTGCCAGCAACCCCCGGTCAGGGACAGGCTATGGCTACACCTTC

D gene: -
V gene: TRBV5-1
clone size: -
J gene: TRBJ2-7
CDR3 protein: CASSLGATLEQYF
CDR3 DNA: TGCGCCAGCAGCTTGGGGGCTACCCTCGAGCAGTACTTC

D gene: TRBD1
V gene: TRBV28
clone size: few
J gene: TRBJ1-5
CDR3 protein: CASSPWDRANQPQHF
CDR3 DNA: TGTGCCAGCAGTCCCTGGGACAGGGCGAATCAGCCCCAGCATTTT

D gene: TRBD1
V gene: TRBV9
clone size: -
J gene: TRBJ1-5
CDR3 protein: CASSVGQGANSSNQPQHF
CDR3 DNA: TGTGCCAGCAGCGTAGGGCAGGGGGCTAACTCGAGCAATCAGCCCCAGCATTTT

D gene: -
V gene: TRBV19
clone size: -
J gene: TRBJ2-1
CDR3 protein: CASSIGAGAPYNEQFF
CDR3 DNA: TGTGCCAGTAGTATAGGGGCGGGGGCCCCCTACAATGAGCAGTTCTTC

D gene: -
V gene: TRBV30
clone size: -
J gene: TRBJ1-5
CDR3 protein: CAWRRGPGGDQPQHF
CDR3 DNA: TGTGCCTGGAGGCGGGGGCCCGGGGGGGATCAGCCCCAGCATTTT

D gene: TRBD1
V gene: TRBV30
clone size: -
J gene: TRBJ1-2
CDR3 protein: CAWAPDRVHGYTF
CDR3 DNA: TGTGCCTGGGCCCCGGACAGGGTTCATGGCTACACCTTC

D gene: -
V gene: TRBV11-3
clone size: -
J gene: TRBJ1-6
CDR3 protein: CASSSLNSPLHF
CDR3 DNA: TGTGCCAGCAGCTCCCTGAATTCACCCCTCCACTTT

D gene: -
V gene: TRBV5-1
clone size: -
J gene: TRBJ1-1
CDR3 protein: CASSKDLDEAFF
CDR3 DNA: TGCGCCAGCAGCAAAGACCTGGATGAAGCTTTCTTT

D gene: TRBD1
V gene: TRBV11-2
clone size: -
J gene: TRBJ1-1
CDR3 protein: CASSLLDRVGWRTEAFF
CDR3 DNA: TGTGCCAGCAGCTTACTCGACAGGGTAGGGTGGCGCACTGAAGCTTTCTTT

D gene: TRBD1
V gene: TRBV5-1
clone size: -
J gene: TRBJ2-2
CDR3 protein: CAKTGTDNTGELFF
CDR3 DNA: TGCGCCAAGACCGGGACAGACAACACCGGGGAGCTGTTTTTT

D gene: -
V gene: TRBV2
clone size: -
J gene: TRBJ2-1
CDR3 protein: CASSMTRGLNEQFF
CDR3 DNA: TGTGCCAGCAGTATGACGAGAGGATTGAATGAGCAGTTCTTC

D gene: -
V gene: TRBV6-5
clone size: -
J gene: TRBJ1-5
CDR3 protein: CASSPVGVDQPQHF
CDR3 DNA: TGTGCCAGCAGCCCCGTGGGCGTAGATCAGCCCCAGCATTTT

D gene: -
V gene: TRBV7-9
clone size: -
J gene: TRBJ1-1
CDR3 protein: CASSRGPGGAFF
CDR3 DNA: TGTGCCAGCAGCCGAGGACCCGGCGGAGCTTTCTTT

D gene: -
V gene: TRBV28
clone size: -
J gene: TRBJ2-2
CDR3 protein: CASRTVTGELFF
CDR3 DNA: TGTGCCAGCAGAACAGTCACCGGGGAGCTGTTTTTT

D gene: TRBD2
V gene: TRBV9
clone size: -
J gene: TRBJ2-4
CDR3 protein: CASSPSGERGGSQYF
CDR3 DNA: TGTGCCAGCAGCCCCTCGGGGGAGCGGGGTGGTAGTCAGTACTTC

D gene: TRBD1
V gene: TRBV5-1
clone size: -
J gene: TRBJ1-1
CDR3 protein: CASSRTGGKAFF
CDR3 DNA: TGCGCCAGCAGCCGGACAGGGGGGAAAGCTTTCTTT

D gene: -
V gene: TRBV19
clone size: -
J gene: TRBJ2-7
CDR3 protein: CASSIMPGYVNEQYF
CDR3 DNA: TGTGCCAGTAGTATCATGCCAGGGTATGTGAACGAGCAGTACTTC

D gene: -
V gene: TRBV19
clone size: -
J gene: TRBJ1-4
CDR3 protein: CASSIDREKLFF
CDR3 DNA: TGTGCCAGTAGTATAGATCGGGAGAAACTGTTTTTT

D gene: TRBD1
V gene: TRBV18
clone size: -
J gene: TRBJ2-5
CDR3 protein: CASSPLDRGETQYF
CDR3 DNA: TGTGCCAGCTCACCACTTGACAGGGGCGAGACCCAGTACTTC

D gene: TRBD2
V gene: TRBV7-9
clone size: -
J gene: TRBJ2-3
CDR3 protein: CASSATGGSADTQYF
CDR3 DNA: TGTGCCAGCAGCGCTACGGGGGGGTCGGCAGATACGCAGTATTTT

D gene: -
V gene: TRBV5-6
clone size: -
J gene: TRBJ1-2
CDR3 protein: CASSLGLRGFSYGYTF
CDR3 DNA: TGTGCCAGCAGCTTGGGTCTCAGGGGATTTTCCTATGGCTACACCTTC

D gene: -
V gene: TRBV4-1
clone size: -
J gene: TRBJ2-7
CDR3 protein: CASSQEGSPDWSYEQYF
CDR3 DNA: TGCGCCAGCAGCCAAGAGGGGTCGCCAGACTGGTCCTACGAGCAGTACTTC

D gene: -
V gene: TRBV2
clone size: -
J gene: TRBJ1-5
CDR3 protein: CASSLLGRTTNQPQHF
CDR3 DNA: TGTGCCAGCAGCCTTTTGGGACGGACCACCAATCAGCCCCAGCATTTT

D gene: TRBD1
V gene: TRBV5-5
clone size: -
J gene: TRBJ1-2
CDR3 protein: CASSLGTGWVYGYTF
CDR3 DNA: TGTGCCAGCAGCCTCGGGACAGGGTGGGTCTATGGCTACACCTTC

D gene: -
V gene: TRBV7-2
clone size: -
J gene: TRBJ2-7
CDR3 protein: CASSLGLRREQYF
CDR3 DNA: TGTGCCAGCAGCTTAGGGCTACGCCGGGAGCAGTACTTC

D gene: TRBD1
V gene: TRBV2
clone size: -
J gene: TRBJ1-1
CDR3 protein: CASTSSGGTEAFF
CDR3 DNA: TGTGCCAGCACTTCATCAGGGGGCACTGAAGCTTTCTTT

D gene: -
V gene: TRBV29-1
clone size: -
J gene: TRBJ2-3
CDR3 protein: CSVLDEADTQYF
CDR3 DNA: TGCAGCGTTCTTGACGAGGCAGATACGCAGTATTTT

D gene: -
V gene: TRBV28
clone size: -
J gene: TRBJ2-1
CDR3 protein: CASTGELQFF
CDR3 DNA: TGTGCCAGCACTGGGGAGTTGCAGTTCTTC

D gene: -
V gene: TRBV7-2
clone size: once
J gene: TRBJ1-5
CDR3 protein: CASSGNPGAVNQPQHF
CDR3 DNA: TGTGCCAGCAGCGGGAACCCGGGGGCTGTAAATCAGCCCCAGCATTTT

D gene: TRBD1
V gene: TRBV6-1
clone size: -
J gene: TRBJ2-1
CDR3 protein: CASSEEDRTPYNEQFF
CDR3 DNA: TGTGCCAGCAGTGAGGAGGACAGGACCCCATACAATGAGCAGTTCTTC

D gene: -
V gene: TRBV2
clone size: -
J gene: TRBJ1-6
CDR3 protein: CASSEERGEPLHF
CDR3 DNA: TGTGCCAGCAGTGAAGAGAGGGGGGAGCCCCTCCACTTT

D gene: -
V gene: TRBV7-2
clone size: -
J gene: TRBJ1-5
CDR3 protein: CASSLGSGGNQPQHF
CDR3 DNA: TGTGCCAGCAGCTTAGGCAGTGGTGGCAATCAGCCCCAGCATTTT

D gene: -
V gene: TRBV19
clone size: -
J gene: TRBJ1-3
CDR3 protein: CASSIAGNTIYF
CDR3 DNA: TGTGCCAGTAGTATAGCCGGAAACACCATATATTTT

D gene: -
V gene: TRBV2
clone size: once
J gene: TRBJ1-5
CDR3 protein: CASSERAGNQPQHF
CDR3 DNA: TGTGCCAGCAGTGAACGGGCAGGCAATCAGCCCCAGCATTTT

D gene: -
V gene: TRBV4-3
clone size: few
J gene: TRBJ2-5
CDR3 protein: CASSQVLTGQETQYF
CDR3 DNA: TGCGCCAGCAGCCAAGTTCTGACGGGACAAGAGACCCAGTACTTC

D gene: -
V gene: TRBV6-7
clone size: -
J gene: TRBJ1-1
CDR3 protein: CASSYSTGQEAFF
CDR3 DNA: TGTGCCAGCAGTTACTCGACGGGGCAGGAAGCTTTCTTT

D gene: -
V gene: TRBV7-9
clone size: -
J gene: TRBJ1-4
CDR3 protein: CASSLPTGGNEKLFF
CDR3 DNA: TGTGCCAGCAGCCTCCCGACGGGGGGTAATGAAAAACTGTTTTTT

D gene: -
V gene: TRBV6-5
clone size: -
J gene: TRBJ1-4
CDR3 protein: CASSYGITTNEKLFF
CDR3 DNA: TGTGCCAGCAGCTACGGGATTACAACTAATGAAAAACTGTTTTTT

D gene: TRBD1
V gene: TRBV10-3
clone size: -
J gene: TRBJ1-1
CDR3 protein: CAISYSTGVNTEAFF
CDR3 DNA: TGTGCCATCAGTTACTCAACAGGGGTGAACACTGAAGCTTTCTTT

D gene: -
V gene: TRBV18
clone size: -
J gene: TRBJ2-3
CDR3 protein: CASSPQVSTDTQYF
CDR3 DNA: TGTGCCAGCTCACCACAGGTCAGCACAGATACGCAGTATTTT

D gene: -
V gene: TRBV28
clone size: -
J gene: TRBJ1-2
CDR3 protein: CASSAEYGYTF
CDR3 DNA: TGTGCCAGCAGTGCCGAGTATGGCTACACCTTC

D gene: -
V gene: TRBV10-3
clone size: -
J gene: TRBJ2-2
CDR3 protein: CAISEDRTGELFF
CDR3 DNA: TGTGCCATCAGTGAAGACCGCACCGGGGAGCTGTTTTTT

D gene: -
V gene: TRBV7-4
clone size: -
J gene: TRBJ1-2
CDR3 protein: CASNCGYTF
CDR3 DNA: TGTGCCAGCAACTGCGGTTACACCTTC

D gene: TRBD1
V gene: TRBV11-3
clone size: -
J gene: TRBJ2-1
CDR3 protein: CASSLGTGDQDEQFF
CDR3 DNA: TGTGCCAGCAGCTTAGGGACAGGGGACCAGGATGAGCAGTTCTTC

D gene: -
V gene: TRBV7-3
clone size: once
J gene: TRBJ1-5
CDR3 protein: CASSYITGFCNQPQHF
CDR3 DNA: TGTGCCAGCAGCTACATCACAGGGTTTTGCAATCAGCCCCAGCATTTT

D gene: -
V gene: TRBV25-1
clone size: -
J gene: TRBJ1-2
CDR3 protein: CASSERFDYGYTF
CDR3 DNA: TGTGCCAGCAGTGAACGGTTCGACTATGGCTACACCTTC

D gene: -
V gene: TRBV10-3
clone size: -
J gene: TRBJ2-7
CDR3 protein: CAISAGYEQYF
CDR3 DNA: TGTGCCATCAGTGCAGGCTACGAGCAGTACTTC

D gene: TRBD1
V gene: TRBV5-1
clone size: -
J gene: TRBJ2-7
CDR3 protein: CANWTGTTYEQYF
CDR3 DNA: TGCGCCAACTGGACAGGAACTACCTACGAGCAGTACTTC

D gene: -
V gene: TRBV4-2
clone size: once
J gene: TRBJ1-6
CDR3 protein: CASSQDEHRVSSYNSPLHF
CDR3 DNA: TGTGCCAGCAGCCAAGATGAGCATCGGGTGAGCTCCTATAATTCACCCCTCCACTTT

D gene: -
V gene: TRBV11-2
clone size: -
J gene: TRBJ1-2
CDR3 protein: CASSSYRERRGYYGYTF
CDR3 DNA: TGTGCCAGCAGCTCATACAGGGAACGCAGAGGATACTATGGCTACACCTTC

D gene: -
V gene: TRBV7-2
clone size: -
J gene: TRBJ2-2
CDR3 protein: CASSLEWGGELFF
CDR3 DNA: TGTGCCAGCAGCTTAGAATGGGGAGGGGAGCTGTTTTTT

D gene: TRBD2
V gene: TRBV29-1
clone size: -
J gene: TRBJ2-3
CDR3 protein: CSVVWTRGTDTQYF
CDR3 DNA: TGCAGCGTTGTGTGGACTAGAGGGACAGATACGCAGTATTTT